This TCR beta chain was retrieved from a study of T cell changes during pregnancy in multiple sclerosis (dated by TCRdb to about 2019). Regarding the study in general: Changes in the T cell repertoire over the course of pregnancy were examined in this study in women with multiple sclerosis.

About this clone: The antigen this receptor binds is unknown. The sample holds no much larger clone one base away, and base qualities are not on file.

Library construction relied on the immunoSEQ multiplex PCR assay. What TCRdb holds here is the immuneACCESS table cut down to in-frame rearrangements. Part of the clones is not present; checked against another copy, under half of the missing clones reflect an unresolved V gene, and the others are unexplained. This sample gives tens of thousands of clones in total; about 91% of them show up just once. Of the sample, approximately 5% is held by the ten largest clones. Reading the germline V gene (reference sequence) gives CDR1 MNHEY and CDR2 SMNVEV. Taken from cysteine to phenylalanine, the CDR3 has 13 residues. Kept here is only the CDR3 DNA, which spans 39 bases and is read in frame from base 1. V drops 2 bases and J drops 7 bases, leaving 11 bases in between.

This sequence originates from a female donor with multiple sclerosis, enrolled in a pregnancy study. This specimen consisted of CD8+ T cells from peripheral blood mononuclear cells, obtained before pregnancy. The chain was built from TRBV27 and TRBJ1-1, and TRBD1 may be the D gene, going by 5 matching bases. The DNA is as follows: TGTGCCAGCAGTTTAGACAGAGACTTTGAAGCTTTCTTT. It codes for CASSLDRDFEAFF.